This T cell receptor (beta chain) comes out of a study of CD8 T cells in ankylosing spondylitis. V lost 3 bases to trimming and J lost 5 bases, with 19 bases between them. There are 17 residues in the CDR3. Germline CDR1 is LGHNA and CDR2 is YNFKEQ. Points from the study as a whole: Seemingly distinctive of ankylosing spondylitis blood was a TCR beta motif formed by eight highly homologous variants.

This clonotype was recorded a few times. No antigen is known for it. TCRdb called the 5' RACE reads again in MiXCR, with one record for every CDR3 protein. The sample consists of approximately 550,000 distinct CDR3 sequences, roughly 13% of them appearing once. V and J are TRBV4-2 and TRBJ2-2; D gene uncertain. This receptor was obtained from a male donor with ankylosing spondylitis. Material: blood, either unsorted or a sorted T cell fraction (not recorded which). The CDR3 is CASSQEIREILTGELFF. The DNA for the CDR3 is TGTGCCAGCAGCCAGGAAATTAGGGAAATACTAACCGGGGAGCTGTTTTTT.